This T cell receptor (beta chain) was profiled in a study of cytomegalovirus exposure and HLA in healthy donors. A note on this clone: Its target is not known.

The study ran its PCR with 60 Vbeta and 13 Jbeta primers. Generated by immunoSEQ multiplex PCR, the TCRdb table keeps only in-frame clones and is missing some. The repertoire holds about 110,000 clones, roughly 76% seen once, with around 5.8% in the top ten. The V and J ends lost 7 bases and 8 bases, in that order; junction bases with no gene match: 8. CDR1 LNHDA and CDR2 SQIVND come from the germline V gene (reference sequence). This CDR3 is built from 14 residues. General observations from the study: Immune exposure information comprised only CMV serostatus. A few chains tied to CMV proved CMV antigen-specific in vitro. In an earlier analysis, productive rearrangement rates for most beta V segments clustered near 87% or 30%.

The TCR sequence derives from a woman between 50 and 59 years old in good health and CMV-seropositive. The sample consisted of PBMCs. The V and J genes are TRBV19 and TRBJ2-1; TRBD1 matches 10 bases. CDR3 sequence reads: CASTRDRGFDEQFF. Here the CDR3 DNA reads TGTGCCAGTACCCGGGACAGGGGCTTTGATGAGCAGTTCTTC.